Listed below are T cell receptor beta chains from one sample, sequenced in a study of beta chain features in type 1 diabetes. Clones were sequenced by immunoSEQ multiplex PCR, and TCRdb holds only the in-frame ones, with some missing. The sample holds around 500,000 clones, approximately 30% seen once. Sequencing used naive CD4+ T cells from blood. The receptor set was obtained from a man between 18 and 35 years old in good health. The CDR3 runs from the conserved cysteine through the conserved F or W. The D gene is left open where the match is weak. Only some rows state a clone size, as once, few, many or a class for expanded clones.

NA	NA	TRBV6-6	TRBJ2-3	CASTPRGADTQYF	TGTGCCAGCACCCCCCGGGGGGCGGATACGCAGTATTTT
few	NA	TRBV29-1	TRBJ1-1	CSGNGQMNTEAFF	TGCAGCGGAAATGGACAGATGAACACTGAAGCTTTCTTT
NA	TRBD1	TRBV18	TRBJ1-1	CASSPSSGQGVSEAFF	TGTGCCAGCTCCCCCTCTTCGGGACAGGGGGTATCTGAAGCTTTCTTT
NA	TRBD1	TRBV29-1	TRBJ2-2	CSGDSESGELFF	TGCAGCGGGGACAGTGAATCCGGGGAGCTGTTTTTT
few	NA	TRBV7-9	TRBJ2-7	CASSPRTASYEQYF	TGTGCCAGCAGCCCGAGGACAGCGTCCTACGAGCAGTACTTC
few	TRBD2	TRBV19	TRBJ2-3	CASNGGRASDTQYF	TGTGCCAGTAACGGCGGGAGGGCCTCAGATACGCAGTATTTT
few	NA	TRBV29-1	TRBJ1-2	CSVEEDNYGYTF	TGCAGCGTTGAGGAGGATAACTATGGCTACACCTTC
NA	TRBD1	TRBV9	TRBJ1-3	CASSADRRTSGNTIYF	TGTGCCAGCAGCGCGGACAGGCGCACCTCTGGAAACACCATATATTTT
few	NA	TRBV6-1	TRBJ2-1	CASSELEGSNEQFF	TGTGCCAGCAGTGAATTGGAGGGAAGCAATGAGCAGTTCTTC
NA	NA	TRBV21-1	TRBJ2-7	CASSPLTLRYF	TGTGCCAGCAGCCCTTTGACCCTGAGGTACTTC
few	TRBD1	TRBV28	TRBJ1-2	CASSLDREAGYTF	TGTGCCAGCAGCCTGGACAGGGAGGCTGGCTACACCTTC
few	TRBD2	TRBV7-2	TRBJ2-7	CASSLAGVRYEQYF	TGTGCCAGCAGCTTGGCGGGAGTTAGGTACGAGCAGTACTTC
NA	NA	TRBV21-1	TRBJ2-1	CASLQKKTSGREEQFF	TGTGCCAGCCTACAGAAAAAGACTAGCGGGAGAGAGGAGCAGTTCTTC
few	TRBD1	TRBV9	TRBJ2-2	CASSIQGASTGELFF	TGTGCCAGCAGTATACAGGGGGCTAGCACCGGGGAGCTGTTTTTT
NA	NA	TRBV18	TRBJ2-5	CASSPRTSVETQYF	TGTGCCAGCTCACCACGAACTAGTGTGGAGACCCAGTACTTC
NA	TRBD1	TRBV7-6	TRBJ1-4	CASSPGTDNEKLFF	TGTGCCAGCAGCCCCGGGACAGATAATGAAAAACTGTTTTTT
few	NA	TRBV6-5	TRBJ2-7	CASSLRDGEQYF	TGTGCCAGCAGTCTACGGGACGGCGAGCAGTACTTC
NA	TRBD1	TRBV9	TRBJ1-1	CASSVMTGHTEAFF	TGTGCCAGCAGCGTTATGACAGGGCACACTGAAGCTTTCTTT
NA	NA	TRBV10-3	TRBJ2-1	CAISAVSPYNEQFF	TGTGCCATCAGTGCCGTAAGCCCCTACAATGAGCAGTTCTTC
NA	TRBD1	TRBV5-1	TRBJ1-1	CASSLQGAEGEAFF	TGCGCCAGCAGCTTACAGGGGGCCGAGGGTGAAGCTTTCTTT
NA	TRBD2	TRBV7-9	TRBJ2-2	CASSSSGGRNTGELFF	TGTGCCAGCAGCTCATCGGGAGGGCGGAACACCGGGGAGCTGTTTTTT
NA	TRBD1	TRBV7-7	TRBJ2-7	CASSSGTGAEEQYF	TGTGCCAGCAGCTCAGGGACAGGGGCTGAGGAGCAGTACTTC
few	NA	TRBV15	TRBJ2-1	CATSRDQGRNEQFF	TGTGCCACCAGCAGAGATCAAGGCAGGAATGAGCAGTTCTTC
few	NA	TRBV30	TRBJ2-1	CAWRSRNSYNEQFF	TGTGCCTGGAGAAGCAGAAACAGCTACAATGAGCAGTTCTTC
NA	TRBD2	TRBV19	TRBJ2-7	CASSIGLAGVYEQYF	TGTGCCAGTAGTATAGGACTAGCGGGAGTCTACGAGCAGTACTTC
few	NA	TRBV9	TRBJ2-6	CASSADRASGANVLTF	TGTGCCAGCAGCGCGGACAGAGCCTCTGGGGCCAACGTCCTGACTTTC
few	TRBD2	TRBV9	TRBJ2-3	CASSVVGGGPDTQYF	TGTGCCAGCAGCGTAGTTGGGGGAGGGCCAGATACGCAGTATTTT
NA	TRBD2	TRBV4-2	TRBJ2-1	CASSQWESSGRYGEQFF	TGTGCCAGCAGCCAGTGGGAATCTAGCGGGAGGTACGGTGAGCAGTTCTTC
NA	NA	TRBV5-1	TRBJ2-3	CASSYRVPDTQYF	TGCGCCAGCAGCTACAGGGTTCCAGATACGCAGTATTTT
few	NA	TRBV29-1	TRBJ2-2	CSAKGFDTGELFF	TGCAGCGCCAAAGGGTTTGACACCGGGGAGCTGTTTTTT
few	TRBD1	TRBV29-1	TRBJ2-5	CSVVDRAETQYF	TGCAGCGTTGTAGACAGGGCCGAGACCCAGTACTTC
NA	NA	TRBV5-6	TRBJ1-4	CASSRDRRSTNEKLFF	TGTGCCAGCAGCCGCGACAGGAGATCAACTAATGAAAAACTGTTTTTT
few	TRBD1	TRBV23-1	TRBJ2-1	CASSQPQGNEQFF	TGCGCCAGCAGTCAACCACAGGGGAATGAGCAGTTCTTC
NA	NA	TRBV21-1	TRBJ2-1	CASSKGGGQRYNEQFF	TGTGCCAGCAGCAAAGGCGGAGGACAGAGATACAATGAGCAGTTCTTC
many	NA	TRBV29-1	TRBJ2-2	CSVASVDTGELFF	TGCAGCGTAGCCTCGGTGGACACCGGGGAGCTGTTTTTT
NA	NA	TRBV11-3	TRBJ2-1	CASSPGRGLFNEQFF	TGTGCCAGCAGCCCCGGAAGGGGCCTTTTCAATGAGCAGTTCTTC
NA	NA	TRBV29-1	TRBJ1-1	CSVKSRGREGEAFF	TGCAGCGTCAAATCTCGAGGCAGAGAGGGGGAAGCTTTCTTT
few	TRBD2	TRBV11-3	TRBJ2-3	CASSLGRATTDTQYF	TGTGCCAGCAGCCTGGGGAGGGCAACGACAGATACGCAGTATTTT
few	NA	TRBV15	TRBJ2-7	CATSRGNRDEQYF	TGTGCCACCAGCAGAGGAAACAGGGACGAGCAGTACTTC
NA	NA	TRBV25-1	TRBJ1-5	CASRVGNQPQHF	TGTGCCAGCAGGGTGGGGAATCAGCCCCAGCATTTT
few	NA	TRBV28	TRBJ2-5	CASSFVGVYETQYF	TGTGCCAGCAGTTTCGTCGGGGTATACGAGACCCAGTACTTC
few	NA	TRBV7-9	TRBJ2-1	CASSPRISWGHNEQFF	TGTGCCAGCAGCCCTCGAATATCCTGGGGGCACAATGAGCAGTTCTTC
few	NA	TRBV4-1	TRBJ2-1	CASSPRDTYNEQFF	TGCGCCAGCAGCCCCAGGGACACTTACAATGAGCAGTTCTTC
few	NA	TRBV5-1	TRBJ2-3	CASSFDSRSTDTQYF	TGCGCCAGCAGCTTTGATAGCAGAAGCACAGATACGCAGTATTTT
few	TRBD1	TRBV9	TRBJ2-7	CASSVGPDRDRGYEQYF	TGTGCCAGCAGCGTAGGCCCGGACCGGGACAGGGGCTACGAGCAGTACTTC
once	NA	TRBV9	TRBJ2-5	CASSASTVYQETQYF	TGTGCCAGCAGCGCTTCGACCGTGTACCAAGAGACCCAGTACTTC
NA	NA	TRBV30	TRBJ1-4	CAWSVLGSTNEKLFF	TGTGCCTGGAGTGTACTCGGATCAACTAATGAAAAACTGTTTTTT
NA	NA	TRBV10-3	TRBJ2-5	CAISESAGQETQYF	TGTGCCATCAGTGAGTCGGCCGGACAAGAGACCCAGTACTTC
NA	NA	TRBV6-1	TRBJ2-1	CASSFGRSGEQFF	TGTGCCAGCAGTTTCGGACGGAGTGGTGAGCAGTTCTTC
NA	TRBD2	TRBV30	TRBJ2-7	CAWSVLDLAGGGEQYF	TGTGCCTGGAGTGTACTTGACCTTGCGGGAGGTGGGGAGCAGTACTTC
NA	NA	TRBV25-1	TRBJ2-1	CASSLNSPEQFF	TGTGCCAGCAGCCTGAACTCTCCAGAGCAGTTCTTC
once	TRBD2	TRBV27	TRBJ2-5	CASSAPGTSGSGAQYF	TGTGCCAGCAGTGCGCCCGGGACTAGCGGGAGTGGGGCCCAGTACTTC
NA	NA	TRBV29-1	TRBJ2-3	CSVVKGGTDTQYF	TGCAGCGTTGTGAAGGGAGGCACAGATACGCAGTATTTT
few	NA	TRBV5-1	TRBJ1-1	CASSLEPSGKAFF	TGCGCCAGCAGCTTGGAGCCCTCGGGGAAGGCTTTCTTT
few	NA	TRBV30	TRBJ2-1	CAWRQSRSYNEQFF	TGTGCCTGGAGACAATCACGCTCCTACAATGAGCAGTTCTTC
few	NA	TRBV7-9	TRBJ2-7	CASNRDSYEQYF	TGTGCCAGCAATAGGGACTCCTACGAGCAGTACTTC
NA	TRBD2	TRBV18	TRBJ2-1	CASSPPPDGLASSYNEQFF	TGTGCCAGCTCACCACCTCCCGATGGACTAGCGAGCTCCTACAATGAGCAGTTCTTC
NA	NA	TRBV6-1	TRBJ2-5	CASSEDPVQETQYF	TGTGCCAGCAGTGAAGATCCAGTCCAAGAGACCCAGTACTTC
NA	TRBD1	TRBV7-2	TRBJ1-2	CASRYGQGNYGYTF	TGTGCCAGCAGGTACGGACAGGGGAACTATGGCTACACCTTC
once	NA	TRBV15	TRBJ1-2	CATSRTTRGGYTF	TGTGCCACCAGCAGAACTACCAGGGGTGGCTACACCTTC